Below, 25 T cell receptor beta chains from the same sample are listed, as sequenced in a study of early T cells in non-severe SARS-CoV-2 infection. A single record per CDR3 protein comes from TCRdb applying MiXCR to the 5' RACE reads. The data hold over 85,000 distinct CDR3 sequences, with around 12% observed a single time. The starting material was whole blood, obtained at baseline. Receptor source: an adult who was a healthcare worker with PCR-confirmed SARS-CoV-2 infection or an uninfected control (not recorded which).

This chain links TRBV20-1 with TRBJ2-4, with TRBD2 matching 10 bases. CDR1 is DFQATT and CDR2 is SNEGSKA in the germline V gene (reference sequence). The J segment lost 4 bases and the V segment lost 5 bases, leaving 5 bases of the junction unmatched. The length of the CDR3 is 14 residues. Here the CDR3 DNA reads TGCAGTGCTCCGAGGACTAGCGGAAAAAACATTCAGTACTTC. It yields the protein CSAPRTSGKNIQYF.

This chain connects TRBV12-3 or TRBV12-4 to TRBJ1-6; the D is unclear. This CDR3 has 14 amino acids. Trimming shortened V by 6 bases and J by 6 bases, and 12 bases separated the two germline ends. CDR3 region: CASRPTSGNSPLHF. The CDR3 coding sequence is TGTGCCAGCAGACCTACCAGTGGTAATTCACCCCTCCACTTT.

The rearrangement links TRBV29-1 to TRBJ2-3; TRBD2 matches 8 bases. Germline values: CDR1 SQVTM, CDR2 ANQGSEA. This CDR3 has 12 amino acids. Trimming cost V 6 bases and J 4 bases; bases outside gene matches: 3. CDR3 in amino acids: CSVKAGADTQYF. The CDR3 coding sequence is TGCAGCGTCAAAGCGGGAGCAGATACGCAGTATTTT.

This chain joins TRBV18 and TRBJ1-3, with no clear D. This CDR3 is built from 17 residues. Germline CDR1 is KGHSH and CDR2 is LQKENI. Deletions cut 6 bases from V and 0 bases from J, with 18 bases between. CDR3 nucleotides: TGTGCCAGCTCGAATGGGTGGTCACGGGACTCTGGAAACACCATATATTTT. Translated: CASSNGWSRDSGNTIYF. Full variable domain (outside the CDR3, taken from reference TRBV18 and TRBJ1-3): NAGVMQNPRHLVRRRGQEARLRCSPMKGHSHVYWYRQLPEEGLKFMVYLQKENIIDESGMPKERFSAEFPKEGPSILRIQQVVRGDSAAYFCASSNGWSRDSGNTIYFGEGSWLTVV.

This clonotype was observed many times. V usage is TRBV20-1 and J usage is TRBJ2-1; possibly TRBD1 for D (5 bases). Trimming shortened V by 1 base and J by 1 base, and 17 bases separated the two germline ends. Germline lookup yields CDR1 DFQATT and CDR2 SNEGSKA (reference sequence). The CDR3 contains 17 residues. The CDR3 coding sequence is TGCAGTGCTAGAGTAAGTTCATCGGCAGGGTCCTACAATGAGCAGTTCTTC. Protein sequence: CSARVSSSAGSYNEQFF.

In this sample, this clonotype turned up a few times. The genes are TRBV11-2 and TRBJ2-1; 9 bases fit TRBD2. This CDR3 spans 15 amino acids. Unmatched junction bases numbered 7, after V lost 5 bases and J lost 5 bases. CDR1 and CDR2 (germline): SGHAT, FQNNGV. CDR3: CASSPGLAGHNEQFF. Written as DNA, the CDR3 is TGTGCCAGCAGCCCGGGTCTAGCGGGGCACAATGAGCAGTTCTTC. The variable domain in full, completed from reference TRBV11-2 and TRBJ2-1, reads EAGVAQSPRYKIIEKRQSVAFWCNPISGHATLYWYQQILGQGPKLLIQFQNNGVVDDSQLPKDRFSAERLKGVDSTLKIQPAKLEDSAVYLCASSPGLAGHNEQFFGPGTRLTVL.

At least ten counts were recorded for this clonotype. The chain has TRBV29-1 and TRBJ1-1; 9 bases agree with TRBD1. The length of the CDR3 is 13 residues. The V gene end was trimmed by 7 bases and the J gene end by 5 bases; junction bases not matched to a gene: 8. Germline CDR1 reads SQVTM; CDR2 reads ANQGSEA. The chain's CDR3 is CSGGQGGWTEAFF. Written as DNA, the CDR3 is TGCAGCGGGGGACAGGGCGGTTGGACTGAAGCTTTCTTT.

This clonotype was recorded at least ten times. The rearrangement uses TRBV12-3 or TRBV12-4 and TRBJ2-3; no clear D gene. Trimming pared 7 bases from V and 8 bases from J, leaving 22 bases between. The CDR3 covers 15 residues. The CDR3 DNA reads as TGTGCCAGCACCTTAGATGAACAAACCCCTTCTACGCAGTATTTT. Protein sequence: CASTLDEQTPSTQYF.

V usage is TRBV28 and J usage is TRBJ2-1, with D possibly matching TRBD2 (7 bases). The V gene's germline CDR1 is MDHEN and CDR2 SYDVKM. Trimming removed 6 bases at V and 8 bases at J, with 32 bases between. The CDR3 has 19 amino acids. CDR3 amino acids: CASRLNAGARTIYNDEQFF. The CDR3, as DNA: TGTGCCAGCAGATTGAATGCGGGGGCAAGAACTATTTACAATGATGAGCAGTTCTTC.

Only a few counts were recorded for this clonotype. This rearrangement joins TRBV18 to TRBJ2-3; no clear D gene. Per the germline V gene, CDR1 is KGHSH and CDR2 is LQKENI. V lost 3 bases and J 6 bases, leaving 10 bases between the germline ends. CDR3 size: 13 residues. The CDR3 region has the DNA TGTGCCAGCTCACCTCCCGGAGTGGATACGCAGTATTTT. It yields the protein CASSPPGVDTQYF. Variable domain in full (rest from reference TRBV18 and TRBJ2-3): NAGVMQNPRHLVRRRGQEARLRCSPMKGHSHVYWYRQLPEEGLKFMVYLQKENIIDESGMPKERFSAEFPKEGPSILRIQQVVRGDSAAYFCASSPPGVDTQYFGPGTRLTVL.

This clonotype showed up many times. The chain recombines TRBV7-6 with TRBJ2-3, with TRBD2 as a possible D gene (5 bases). V dropped 1 base and J dropped 6 bases, with 11 bases sitting between them. The germline CDR1 and CDR2 sequences are SGHVS and FNYEAQ. This CDR3 contains 14 residues. CDR3 sequence reads: CASSLGGDWDTQYF. The CDR3 nucleotides read TGTGCCAGCAGCTTAGGGGGAGATTGGGATACGCAGTATTTT.

The chain uses TRBV6-2 or TRBV6-3 and TRBJ1-1; D not resolved. The germline CDR1 and CDR2 sequences are MNHEY and SVGEGT. The CDR3 consists of 12 residues. V was trimmed by 2 bases and J by 7 bases, leaving 8 bases between them. The CDR3 sequence: CASSYRIFEAFF. The CDR3 DNA sequence: TGTGCCAGCAGTTACCGCATCTTTGAAGCTTTCTTT.

Only a few counts were recorded for this clonotype. The J gene is TRBJ2-7, the V gene TRBV6-6; 9 bases map to TRBD1. Per germline, CDR1 MNHNY and CDR2 SVGAGI (reference sequence). There are 13 residues in the CDR3. With V trimmed by 7 bases and J by 3 bases, 4 bases remained unmatched. CDR3: CASTQGAYYEQYF. The CDR3 region has the DNA TGTGCCAGCACACAGGGGGCTTACTACGAGCAGTACTTC.

This clonotype has a count of ten or more. This sequence joins TRBV11-2 and TRBJ1-4, with 7 bases lining up with TRBD1. Germline values: CDR1 SGHAT, CDR2 FQNNGV. The CDR3 covers 14 residues. V dropped 5 bases and J dropped 7; count of bases not matched to a gene: 7. This CDR3 reads CASSPRRQGEKLFF. The DNA for the CDR3 is TGTGCCAGCAGCCCTCGCAGACAGGGTGAAAAACTGTTTTTT.

The chain employs TRBV7-6 and TRBJ2-2; D is undetermined. Germline lookup yields CDR1 SGHVS and CDR2 FNYEAQ. The CDR3 is 14 amino acids. Trimming took 1 base from V and 2 from J, leaving 5 bases between them. CDR3 nucleotides: TGTGCCAGCAGCTTAGTCGGAAACACCGGGGAGCTGTTTTTT. This translates into CASSLVGNTGELFF.

This clonotype was recorded at least ten times. This chain links TRBV18 with TRBJ2-5; 7 nucleotides match TRBD2. The junction had 7 bases not matched to a gene; V was cut back by 4 bases and J by 2 bases. CDR3 length equals 15 residues. Germline V lookup: CDR1 KGHSH, CDR2 LQKENI. CDR3 amino acids: CASSLVLGGQETQYF. CDR3 nucleotide sequence: TGTGCCAGCTCACTCGTACTCGGGGGGCAAGAGACCCAGTACTTC.

This clonotype was detected a few times. This rearrangement joins TRBV20-1 to TRBJ2-1; 9 bases align to TRBD2. The CDR3 length is 14 residues. J was trimmed by 4 bases and V by 1 base; bases with no gene match: 2. Germline values: CDR1 DFQATT, CDR2 SNEGSKA (reference sequence). Here the CDR3 DNA reads TGCAGTGCTAGAGTGCGGGAGGGATACAATGAGCAGTTCTTC. As protein: CSARVREGYNEQFF.

The chain has TRBV6-5 and TRBJ1-2; unclear D gene. V was cut by 2 bases and J by 7 bases, with 11 bases left in between. Per the germline V gene, CDR1 is MNHEY and CDR2 is SVGAGI. The CDR3 covers 13 residues. CDR3 coding DNA: TGTGCCAGCAGTTACGAAGAACTGGGTGGCTACACCTTC. It specifies CASSYEELGGYTF.

The V gene is TRBV10-2, the J gene TRBJ2-6; the D is unclear. This CDR3 spans 14 amino acids. Trimming left V 7 bases short and J 2 bases short, with 9 bases between. Germline V gene data show CDR1 as WSHSY and CDR2 as SAAADI. The CDR3 DNA reads as TGCGCCAGCACCCCCTGGGCTGGGGCCAACGTCCTGACTTTC. Translation gives CASTPWAGANVLTF.

There are many counts of this clonotype. This chain joins TRBV7-3 and TRBJ1-1; D unclear. Trimming left V 4 bases short and J 2 bases short, with 8 bases between. CDR1 is SGHTA, CDR2 FQGTGA, per germline. The CDR3 sequence is 13 residues long. The CDR3 loop reads CASSWTANTEAFF. In DNA, the CDR3 is TGTGCCAGCAGCTGGACCGCAAACACTGAAGCTTTCTTT.

In this sample, this clonotype turned up a few times. The chain carries TRBV19 and TRBJ2-5; 12 bases map to TRBD2. J lost 4 bases, V lost 2 bases, and 2 bases had no gene match. The CDR3 totals 15 residues. Germline V CDR1 and CDR2: LNHDA, SQIVND (reference sequence). The CDR3 loop reads CASSISSGGAETQYF. The DNA for the CDR3 is TGTGCCAGTAGTATATCTAGCGGGGGGGCAGAGACCCAGTACTTC. The full variable domain, in which reference TRBV19 and TRBJ2-5 provide the parts outside the CDR3, is DGGITQSPKYLFRKEGQNVTLSCEQNLNHDAMYWYRQDPGQGLRLIYYSQIVNDFQKGDIAEGYSVSREKKESFPLTVTSAQKNPTAFYLCASSISSGGAETQYFGPGTRLLVL.

This clonotype was detected only a few times. The chain combines TRBV29-1 with TRBJ1-2; no clear D gene. The CDR3 length is 11 residues. Germline assignment: CDR1 SQVTM and CDR2 ANQGSEA. V gave up 4 bases and J gave up 6 bases, with 9 bases separating them. As DNA, the CDR3 is TGCAGCGTTGGCCAGAGCGATGGCTACACCTTC. Amino acid sequence: CSVGQSDGYTF.

The chain combines TRBV6-4 with TRBJ2-6; tentatively, D is TRBD1 (7 bases). The V gene lost 10 bases and the J gene lost 2 bases, with 21 bases spanning the gap. CDR3 length equals 17 residues. In germline, CDR1 is MRHNA, CDR2 SNTAGT. The CDR3 nucleotides read TGTGCCACCCCTAAAGACAGGGAGGCCCCTGGGGCCAACGTCCTGACTTTC. This sequence encodes CATPKDREAPGANVLTF.

This clonotype was seen ten or more times. This chain links TRBV7-2 with TRBJ2-7, with TRBD2 identical over 12 bases. Looked up from germline, CDR1 is SGHTA and CDR2 is FQGNSA. The ends lost 4 bases at V and 3 bases at J; junction bases unmatched: 13. This CDR3 has 18 amino acids. The CDR3 sequence: CASSSRTSGISPFYEQYF. The CDR3 DNA is TGTGCCAGCAGCTCTAGGACTAGCGGGATCAGTCCTTTCTACGAGCAGTACTTC.

This clonotype was found a few times. The chain combines TRBV20-1 with TRBJ1-1, with 7 positions matching TRBD1. Germline lookup yields CDR1 DFQATT and CDR2 SNEGSKA (reference sequence). The CDR3 runs to 13 residues. The J segment lost 4 bases and the V segment lost 6 bases, leaving 8 bases of the junction unmatched. The CDR3 DNA reads as TGCAGTGCGGGCCGGGACAGAAGCACTGAAGCTTTCTTT. The encoded protein is CSAGRDRSTEAFF.